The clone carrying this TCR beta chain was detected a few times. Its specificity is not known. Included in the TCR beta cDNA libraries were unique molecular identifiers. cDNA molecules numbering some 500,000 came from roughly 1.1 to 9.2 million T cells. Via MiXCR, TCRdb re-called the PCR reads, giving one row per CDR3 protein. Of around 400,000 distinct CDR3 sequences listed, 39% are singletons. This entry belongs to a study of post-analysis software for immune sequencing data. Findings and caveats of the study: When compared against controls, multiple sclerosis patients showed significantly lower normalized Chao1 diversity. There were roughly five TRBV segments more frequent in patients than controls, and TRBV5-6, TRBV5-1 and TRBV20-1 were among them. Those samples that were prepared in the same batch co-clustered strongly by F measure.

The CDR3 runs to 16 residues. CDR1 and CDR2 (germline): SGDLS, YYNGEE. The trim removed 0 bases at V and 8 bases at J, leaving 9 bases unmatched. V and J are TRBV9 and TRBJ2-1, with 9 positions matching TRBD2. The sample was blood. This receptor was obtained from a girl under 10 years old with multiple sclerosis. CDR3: CASSVEASGIIDEQFF. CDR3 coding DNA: TGTGCCAGCAGCGTAGAGGCTAGCGGGATAATAGATGAGCAGTTCTTC.